This entry features one T cell receptor beta chain sequence. Its antigen is undetermined. The data were taken from a study of immune evolution from preneoplasia to lung adenocarcinoma. After pathologic assessment, macro-dissection selected premalignant or tumor cells for extraction. Between the trimmed V and J ends, which lost 7 bases and 4 bases, there was a span of 13 bases. The CDR3 has 13 residues. CDR1 and CDR2 (germline): MNHEY, SVGAGI. Study results and caveats: Later-stage lesions seemingly showed higher T cell density and diversity than normal lung.

The method was immunoSEQ multiplex PCR; TCRdb's version includes in-frame clones alone and lacks a portion of them. The sample carries fewer than 6,500 clones, about 73% recorded once. Input material: FFPE lung adenocarcinoma in situ tissue. The clonotype was recovered from a donor aged 70 or over with lung adenocarcinoma. The V gene is TRBV6-5, the J gene TRBJ1-1; D gene ambiguous. CDR3 sequence reads: CASTISWGTEAFF. CDR3 in DNA: TGTGCCAGCACCATCAGCTGGGGCACTGAAGCTTTCTTT.